This passage covers 24 T cell receptor beta chains from one sample sequenced in a study of Ad26.COV2.S vaccination and SARS-CoV-2 variants. Treatment here: 19 received Ad26.COV2.S at low or high dose, single or two shots; a few received placebo; per-sample allocation not given. Sampling took place 63 days after the first vaccine or placebo injection. Profiling relied on immunoSEQ multiplex PCR, and the TCRdb table lists in-frame clones only, not all of them. The sample lists more than 300,000 clones, around 88% seen once, with 9.5% to 12% in the top ten. The sample in question was peripheral blood, obtained in a trial of Ad26.COV2.S vaccine versus placebo. The origin of the receptors is a person aged 18-65 years who received the Ad26.COV2.S COVID-19 vaccine or a placebo.

V and J are TRBV29-1 and TRBJ2-5; D remains ambiguous. Trimming took 3 bases from V and 7 from J, leaving 6 bases between them. The CDR3 is made up of 10 amino acids. Germline V gene lookup returns CDR1 SQVTM and CDR2 ANQGSEA. CDR3 nucleotides: TGCAGCGTTGAGATTGGGACCCAGTACTTC. It translates to CSVEIGTQYF. The full variable domain, completed using reference TRBV29-1 and TRBJ2-5, is SAVISQKPSRDICQRGTSLTIQCQVDSQVTMMFWYRQQPGQSLTLIATANQGSEATYESGFVIDKFPISRPNLTFSTLTVSNMSPEDSSIYLCSVEIGTQYFGPGTRLLVL.

The CDR3 nucleotides are TGTGCCAGCAGTTACTACACTAGCAGCACAGATACGCAGTATTTT. Its translation is CASSYYTSSTDTQYF. The chain uses TRBV6-2 or TRBV6-3 and TRBJ2-3; D may be TRBD2 (6 bases). Germline CDR1 MNHEY, CDR2 SVGEGT. Deletions cut 1 base from V and 0 bases from J, with 8 bases between. The CDR3 consists of 15 residues.

In DNA form, the CDR3 reads TGTGCCAGCAGTTATTTGGACAGGAACACTGAAGCTTTCTTT. It is translated as CASSYLDRNTEAFF. The chain carries TRBV6-6 and TRBJ1-1; TRBD1 is a possible D gene (6 bases). This CDR3 is built from 14 residues. CDR1 MNHNY and CDR2 SVGAGI come from the germline V gene (reference sequence). Trimming cost V 3 bases and J 1 base, with 9 bases left between them.

As DNA, the CDR3 is TGTGCCAGTAGTATTGGGACTCCCGCCGGGGAGCTGTTTTTT. Protein product: CASSIGTPAGELFF. This chain joins TRBV19 and TRBJ2-2, with a tentative D call TRBD2 (6 bases). The V gene's germline CDR1 is LNHDA and CDR2 SQIVND (reference sequence). Trimming took 3 bases from V and 6 from J, leaving 11 bases between them. The CDR3 length is 14 residues.

V is TRBV19 and J is TRBJ1-5; D remains ambiguous. Trimming took off 7 bases at V and 4 bases at J, with 14 bases between the two ends. Germline lookup yields CDR1 LNHDA and CDR2 SQIVND (reference sequence). The length of the CDR3 is 14 residues. The chain's CDR3 is CASIAPELNQPQHF. As DNA, the CDR3 is TGTGCCAGTATCGCCCCCGAACTGAATCAGCCCCAGCATTTT.

The CDR3 reads CASSPCGTGKFF. As DNA, the CDR3 is TGCGCCAGCAGTCCTTGTGGGACAGGGAAGTTCTTC. The J gene is TRBJ2-1, the V gene TRBV23-1, with 9 nucleotides matching TRBD1. Being an ORF, TRBV23-1 has a function that is uncertain. V dropped 4 bases and J dropped 14; count of bases not matched to a gene: 6. This CDR3 has 12 residues.

The chain joins TRBV4-3 to TRBJ2-2; a possible D gene is TRBD1 (5 bases). Trimming removed 0 bases at V and 1 base at J, with 15 bases between. This CDR3 spans 18 amino acids. Per germline, CDR1 LGHNA and CDR2 YSLEER. CDR3 DNA: TGCGCCAGCAGCCAAGAATCACTGGCTGGACAGAACACCGGGGAGCTGTTTTTT. As protein: CASSQESLAGQNTGELFF.

The V and J genes are TRBV28 and TRBJ1-5; perhaps TRBD1 as D (5 bases). The CDR3 length is 12 residues. Germline V lookup: CDR1 MDHEN, CDR2 SYDVKM. The V gene lost 8 bases and the J gene lost 5 bases, with 10 bases spanning the gap. This CDR3 reads CASGWGYQPQHF. Written as DNA, the CDR3 is TGTGCCAGCGGGTGGGGGTATCAGCCCCAGCATTTT. The entire variable domain, with the rest obtained from reference TRBV28 and TRBJ1-5, is as follows: DVKVTQSSRYLVKRTGEKVFLECVQDMDHENMFWYRQDPGLGLRLIYFSYDVKMKEKGDIPEGYSVSREKKERFSLILESASTNQTSMYLCASGWGYQPQHFGDGTRLSIL.

The rearrangement joins TRBV13 to TRBJ2-7; TRBD1 matches 10 bases. The CDR3 extends over 15 amino acids. Germline-derived CDR1 and CDR2 are PRHDT and FYEKMQ (reference sequence). V was clipped by 5 bases and J by 5 bases; unmatched bases: 9. The CDR3 DNA follows: TGTGCCAGCAGCCCCCCGGGACAGGGGTCCCACGAGCAGTACTTC. Protein: CASSPPGQGSHEQYF.

V is TRBV2 and J is TRBJ2-2; perhaps TRBD1 as D (5 bases). The CDR3 runs to 15 residues. Germline CDR1 reads SNHLY; CDR2 reads FYNNEI. The ends were cut back, 6 bases at V and 1 base at J, with 12 bases in the middle. CDR3 protein: CASRVDRVNTGELFF. In DNA, the CDR3 is TGTGCCAGCAGAGTAGACAGAGTGAACACCGGGGAGCTGTTTTTT.

The chain links TRBV6-2 or TRBV6-3 to TRBJ2-5, with 8 bases that match TRBD2. Germline loops: CDR1 MNHEY, CDR2 SVGEGT. V lost 6 bases, J lost 4 bases, and 7 bases stayed unmatched. The CDR3 has 14 amino acids. CDR3 in DNA: TGTGCCAGCAGCAACGGGGGGGAGGTAGAGACCCAGTACTTC. It yields the protein CASSNGGEVETQYF.

The chain uses TRBV5-4 and TRBJ1-2, with TRBD1 identical over 8 bases. Losses at the gene ends were 2 bases for V and 4 bases for J; bases not matched to a gene: 10. Germline V CDR1 and CDR2: SGHNT, YYREEE (reference sequence). The CDR3 runs 16 residues. Written as DNA, the CDR3 is TGTGCCAGCAGCTTCCCCGGGACAGGTCTTCTCTATGGCTACACCTTC. Residues: CASSFPGTGLLYGYTF.

This clone turned up a few times. The rearrangement joins TRBV7-9 to TRBJ2-3; 13 bases fit TRBD2. With V trimmed by 9 bases and J by 0 bases, 9 bases remained unmatched. CDR1 and CDR2 from the germline V gene are SEHNR and FQNEAQ (reference sequence). The CDR3 spans 17 residues. The chain's CDR3 is CASRGLAGDLSTDTQYF. The DNA of the CDR3 is TGTGCCAGTCGAGGACTAGCGGGGGATCTTAGCACAGATACGCAGTATTTT.

The chain recombines TRBV4-3 with TRBJ2-7; TRBD1 is a possible D gene (6 bases). Trimming removed 3 bases at V and 2 bases at J, with 11 bases between. The CDR3 is 14 residues long. Germline values: CDR1 LGHNA, CDR2 YSLEER. CDR3 sequence: CASSQDSYTYEQYF. CDR3 nucleotide sequence: TGCGCCAGCAGCCAGGACAGTTACACCTACGAGCAGTACTTC.

V and J are TRBV5-1 and TRBJ2-2, with 7 nucleotides matching TRBD1. Germline V gives CDR1 SGHRS, CDR2 YFSETQ. The trim removed 4 bases at V and 2 bases at J, leaving 5 bases unmatched. The CDR3 spans 15 residues. The CDR3 bases are TGCGCCAGCAGCCTCGGGACAGTTAACACCGGGGAGCTGTTTTTT. This codes for CASSLGTVNTGELFF.

This chain uses TRBV4-3 with TRBJ1-3, with D unresolved. CDR3 length equals 15 residues. Germline V gene data show CDR1 as LGHNA and CDR2 as YSLEER. Trimming took 4 bases from V and 0 from J, leaving 10 bases between them. The CDR3 nucleotides read TGCGCCAGCAGCCTTGGATCTGGCTCTGGAAACACCATATATTTT. This codes for CASSLGSGSGNTIYF.

This clone was seen once. The gene calls are TRBV7-9 and TRBJ2-7; no definite D call. Deletions cut 4 bases from V and 5 bases from J, with 18 bases between. Germline V gene data show CDR1 as SEHNR and CDR2 as FQNEAQ (reference sequence). The CDR3 covers 15 residues. As DNA, the CDR3 is TGTGCCAGCAGCTACCGCCTTGGTGGCTCGGACGAGCAGTACTTC. It specifies CASSYRLGGSDEQYF.

The chain combines TRBV5-1 with TRBJ1-1, with 11 bases fitting TRBD1. V trimming: 6 bases; J trimming: 5 bases; junction bases outside the gene matches: 6. The CDR3 spans 14 residues. Germline CDR1 and CDR2: SGHRS and YFSETQ. The CDR3 coding sequence is TGCGCCAGCAAAGCCGGGACAGGGGGAACTGAAGCTTTCTTT. Translating it yields CASKAGTGGTEAFF.

The chain carries TRBV4-1 and TRBJ2-7; TRBD1 matches at 7 bases. Germline V lookup: CDR1 MGHRA, CDR2 YSYEKL. J was trimmed by 3 bases and V by 0 bases; bases with no gene match: 5. This CDR3 has 15 amino acids. CDR3 protein: CASSQDQGEYYEQYF. CDR3 nucleotide sequence: TGCGCCAGCAGCCAAGATCAGGGGGAGTACTACGAGCAGTACTTC.

The genes are TRBV28 and TRBJ2-7; 11 bases map to TRBD1. Germline V gene data show CDR1 as MDHEN and CDR2 as SYDVKM. J was trimmed by 2 bases and V by 7 bases; bases with no gene match: 7. This CDR3 region has 15 residues. The CDR3 DNA follows: TGTGCCAGCATAGGGGGACAGGGGGTCGCCTACGAGCAGTACTTC. Amino acid sequence: CASIGGQGVAYEQYF.

This chain uses TRBV28 with TRBJ2-7; 7 bases map to TRBD2. The ends lost 7 bases at V and 2 bases at J; junction bases unmatched: 8. Germline CDR1 reads MDHEN; CDR2 reads SYDVKM. The CDR3 consists of 14 residues. The chain's CDR3 is CASTPAGLTYEQYF. The DNA for the CDR3 is TGTGCCAGCACGCCAGCGGGGCTTACCTACGAGCAGTACTTC.

CDR3 coding DNA: TGTGCCACCCCCTACTTTGGACAGCCCTACGAGCAGTACTTC. It is translated as CATPYFGQPYEQYF. The V gene is TRBV6-5, the J gene TRBJ2-7, with a possible D match to TRBD1 (6 bases). This CDR3 has 14 residues. Germline CDR1 MNHEY, CDR2 SVGAGI. V shed 10 bases and J shed 2 bases, with 18 bases lying between them.

The rearrangement links TRBV5-4 to TRBJ1-6, with 8 positions matching TRBD1. This CDR3 comprises 15 residues. J gave up 8 bases and V 0 bases, and 4 bases lay outside the gene matches. Germline values: CDR1 SGHNT, CDR2 YYREEE (reference sequence). The CDR3 loop reads CASSLGGQAYSPLHF. In nucleotides, the CDR3 is TGTGCCAGCAGCTTGGGGGGACAGGCTTATTCACCCCTCCACTTT.

J is TRBJ1-2 and V is TRBV4-3; D possibly corresponds to TRBD1 (5 bases). V dropped 0 bases and J dropped 8 bases, with 16 bases sitting between them. The CDR3 consists of 15 residues. Per germline, CDR1 LGHNA and CDR2 YSLEER. The CDR3 bases are TGCGCCAGCAGCCAAGATTACGGGGGGAATTACGGCTACACCTTC. It encodes CASSQDYGGNYGYTF.